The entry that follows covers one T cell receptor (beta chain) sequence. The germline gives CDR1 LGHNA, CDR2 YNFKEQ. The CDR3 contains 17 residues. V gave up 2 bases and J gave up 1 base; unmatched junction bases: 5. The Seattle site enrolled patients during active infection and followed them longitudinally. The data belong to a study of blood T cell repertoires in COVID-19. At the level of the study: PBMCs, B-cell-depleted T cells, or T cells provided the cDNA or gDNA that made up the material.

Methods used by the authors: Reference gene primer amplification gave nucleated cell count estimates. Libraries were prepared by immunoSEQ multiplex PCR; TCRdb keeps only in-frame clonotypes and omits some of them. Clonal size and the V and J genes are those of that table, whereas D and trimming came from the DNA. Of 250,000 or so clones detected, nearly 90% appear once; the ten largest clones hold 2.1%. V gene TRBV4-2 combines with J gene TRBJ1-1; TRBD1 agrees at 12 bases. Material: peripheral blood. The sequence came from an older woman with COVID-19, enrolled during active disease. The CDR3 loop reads CASSQSGTGGANTEAFF. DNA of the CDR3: TGTGCCAGCAGCCAATCCGGGACAGGGGGCGCGAACACTGAAGCTTTCTTT.